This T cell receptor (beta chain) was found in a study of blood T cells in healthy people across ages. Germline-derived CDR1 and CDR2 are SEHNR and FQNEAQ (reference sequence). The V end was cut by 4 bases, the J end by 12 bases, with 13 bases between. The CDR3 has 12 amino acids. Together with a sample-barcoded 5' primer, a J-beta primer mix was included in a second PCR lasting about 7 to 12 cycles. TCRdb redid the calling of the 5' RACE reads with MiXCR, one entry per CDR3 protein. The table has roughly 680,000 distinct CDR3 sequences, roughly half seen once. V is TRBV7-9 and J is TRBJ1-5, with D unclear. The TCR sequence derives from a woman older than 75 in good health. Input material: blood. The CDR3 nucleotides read TGTGCCAGCAGCTCTGACCTGCAAATCCAGCATTTT. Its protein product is CASSSDLQIQHF.